These 12 T cell receptor beta chains share one sample of origin, sequenced in a study of cytomegalovirus exposure and HLA in healthy donors. A multiplex PCR was run with 60 Vbeta primers and 13 Jbeta primers. Measured with immunoSEQ multiplex PCR; TCRdb has only the in-frame clones, and not every one. The table has about 120,000 clones, roughly 80% seen once; the top ten hold around 9.9%. Sequencing was performed on PBMCs. These receptors were collected from a man aged 25-40 years in good health and CMV-seropositive.

This sequence joins TRBV18 and TRBJ2-6; no definite D call. Germline V gives CDR1 KGHSH, CDR2 LQKENI. The V end was cut by 6 bases, the J end by 0 bases, with 6 bases between. This CDR3 spans 14 amino acids. DNA for the CDR3: TGTGCCAGCTCCCCTAGCTCTGGGGCCAACGTCCTGACTTTC. Residues: CASSPSSGANVLTF.

The chain links TRBV28 to TRBJ1-4, with 7 bases aligning to TRBD1. CDR1 MDHEN and CDR2 SYDVKM come from the germline V gene. This CDR3 has 15 residues. The trim removed 5 bases at V and 5 bases at J, leaving 8 bases unmatched. DNA of the CDR3: TGTGCCAGCAGTCCAGGGGGTGGGTTAAATGAAAAACTGTTTTTT. Protein product: CASSPGGGLNEKLFF. The whole variable domain, remainder taken from reference TRBV28 and TRBJ1-4, is DVKVTQSSRYLVKRTGEKVFLECVQDMDHENMFWYRQDPGLGLRLIYFSYDVKMKEKGDIPEGYSVSREKKERFSLILESASTNQTSMYLCASSPGGGLNEKLFFGSGTQLSVL.

V gene TRBV19 combines with J gene TRBJ2-7, with TRBD2 identical over 11 bases. Germline CDR1 LNHDA, CDR2 SQIVND (reference sequence). After removal of 2 bases from V and 3 bases from J, the junction contained 9 bases not matched to a gene. The CDR3 covers 17 residues. The CDR3: CASSIRGTSGSVYEQYF. The CDR3 DNA follows: TGTGCCAGTAGTATAAGGGGCACTAGCGGGAGCGTCTACGAGCAGTACTTC.

The chain couples TRBV18 to TRBJ2-7; no clear D. V was shortened by 2 bases and J by 2 bases, with 7 bases between the two germline ends. The CDR3 extends over 13 amino acids. Germline-derived CDR1 and CDR2 are KGHSH and LQKENI. The CDR3 DNA reads as TGTGCCAGCTCACCAGGCACCACCTACGAGCAGTACTTC. It encodes CASSPGTTYEQYF.

The chain has TRBV7-9 and TRBJ2-7; TRBD2 aligns across 11 bases. The ends lost 5 bases at V and 2 bases at J; junction bases unmatched: 5. CDR3 size: 15 residues. CDR1 is SEHNR, CDR2 FQNEAQ, per germline (reference sequence). CDR3 residues: CASSPGLAETYEQYF. The CDR3 nucleotides read TGTGCCAGCAGCCCGGGACTAGCGGAGACCTACGAGCAGTACTTC.

In the case of this clone: At one end, the junction sequence differs from germline, possibly due to a read error. Other DNA sequences of this sample code for an identical CDR3. The chain recombines TRBV6-5 with TRBJ2-7, with TRBD1 matching over 9 bases. The CDR3 length is 14 residues. CDR1 is MNHEY, CDR2 SVGAGI, per germline. The CDR3 DNA follows: TGCGCCAGCAGTCCCGGGACAGGGCTCTACGAGCAGTACTTC. Its protein is CASSPGTGLYEQYF.

The chain is built from TRBV18 and TRBJ2-1; 11 bases agree with TRBD1. The length of the CDR3 is 21 residues. CDR1 is KGHSH and CDR2 is LQKENI in the germline V gene. V lost 0 bases and J lost 0; bases outside the gene matches: 13. CDR3: CASSPPGQGVTSGVSYNEQFF. For the CDR3, the DNA is TGTGCCAGCTCACCACCGGGACAGGGGGTAACCAGCGGGGTCTCCTACAATGAGCAGTTCTTC.

The V gene is TRBV11-2, the J gene TRBJ1-2; the D is unclear. This CDR3 spans 15 amino acids. V was pared by 0 bases and J by 4 bases, with 12 bases between. Germline CDR1 SGHAT, CDR2 FQNNGV. CDR3 sequence (DNA): TGTGCCAGCAGCTTAGAGGCAGGTTCATCCTATGGCTACACCTTC. This encodes CASSLEAGSSYGYTF.

This clone was seen a single time. This chain connects TRBV9 to TRBJ1-5, with 8 bases aligning to TRBD1. The V gene end was trimmed by 1 base and the J gene end by 7 bases; junction bases not matched to a gene: 7. The CDR3 sequence is 15 residues long. CDR1 and CDR2 from the germline V gene are SGDLS and YYNGEE. This CDR3 is CASSVTGQGGQPQHF. CDR3 nucleotides: TGTGCCAGCAGCGTAACAGGACAGGGCGGGCAGCCCCAGCATTTT.

This chain links TRBV9 with TRBJ2-2, with 10 bases lining up with TRBD2. V was clipped by 6 bases and J by 4 bases; unmatched bases: 12. Germline lookup yields CDR1 SGDLS and CDR2 YYNGEE. CDR3 size: 17 residues. As DNA, the CDR3 is TGTGCCAGCACCCCTTCCTCTAGCGGGAGTATCACCGGGGAGCTGTTTTTT. Its protein is CASTPSSSGSITGELFF.

V is TRBV29-1 and J is TRBJ2-5; maybe TRBD2 (7 bases). The CDR3 sequence is 12 residues long. Germline loops: CDR1 SQVTM, CDR2 ANQGSEA. CDR3 sequence reads: CTARGQGETQYF. The DNA of the CDR3 is TGCACCGCGCGGGGGCAGGGAGAGACCCAGTACTTC.

This chain joins TRBV7-8 and TRBJ2-5, with D possibly matching TRBD2 (6 bases). The CDR3 extends over 17 amino acids. Germline CDR1 reads SGHVS; CDR2 reads FQNEAQ. V lost 5 bases and J lost 2, with 21 bases in between. The DNA of the CDR3 is TGTGCCAGCAGCCCAAGGAGGGATCATAAACGACAAGAGACCCAGTACTTC. This codes for CASSPRRDHKRQETQYF.